The T cell receptor (beta chain) described here comes from a study of T-cell reconstitution after alpha-beta-depleted transplantation in children. General study results and limits: Roughly two months post-transplant, alpha-beta T cells reportedly originated from several hundred graft clones that had expanded. Newly made T cells mostly supplied T-cell counts and diversity one year after transplant.

Comment on this clonotype: No antigen is known for it. Being one base from a much bigger clone, this may be a read error.

The authors prepared the TCRbeta library with unique molecular identifiers. A single record per CDR3 protein comes from TCRdb applying MiXCR to the PCR reads. Of around 300,000 distinct CDR3 sequences in the sample, 10% are singletons; the top ten hold just under 7.5%. The sequenced sample was PBMCs, obtained before TCRalphabeta/CD19-depleted stem cell transplant. This receptor was taken from a boy less than two years old with acute myeloid leukemia, due to receive a stem cell transplant.

CDR3 bases: TGTGCCATCAGTTTACCGGCGGCAGGGGTGCTAGGCTACAATGAGCAGTTCTTC. It specifies CAISLPAAGVLGYNEQFF. The rearrangement links TRBV12-3 or TRBV12-4 to TRBJ2-1; tentatively, D is TRBD1 (6 bases). The CDR3 is 18 amino acids.